This T cell receptor (beta chain) is drawn from a study of T-cell memory formation after mild COVID-19. Study-wide findings and caveats: Clones contracting over day 15 to 85 were CD4/CD8 balanced, with later expanders leaning CD4+. Clones that contracted clustered mainly in CM and EM if CD4+ and in EMRA if CD8+.

The V and J ends lost 7 bases and 6 bases, in that order; junction bases with no gene match: 8. From germline, CDR1 is MGHRA and CDR2 YSYEKL. The CDR3 runs to 15 residues. One entry per CDR3 protein, called by TCRdb with MiXCR from the 5' RACE reads. The sample includes a few hundred thousand distinct CDR3 sequences, 16% of them seen just once. The table lists this clonotype with a few counts. Its antigen is as yet unknown. The chain uses TRBV4-1 and TRBJ2-2; 10 bases are shared with TRBD1. Sequenced sample: PBMCs or a T cell subset sorted from them (not recorded which). This receptor was taken from a man younger than 35 who had mild COVID-19 (a few samples of this study predate the infection). Cell type and time point are not known. The CDR3 nucleotides read TGCGCCAGCAACTATGACAGGGGGCAATCCGGGGAGCTGTTTTTT. Translating it yields CASNYDRGQSGELFF.